The 28 T cell receptor beta chains listed next were all sequenced from one sample in a study of blood T cell repertoires in COVID-19. Using immunoSEQ multiplex PCR, the repertoire was profiled, and TCRdb retains in-frame clones only, with some absent. The table has around 51,000 clones, 70% to 90% seen once. Input material: peripheral blood. Receptor source: a woman older than 75 with acute or convalescent COVID-19.

This chain uses TRBV7-2 with TRBJ2-7, with D tentatively TRBD2 (6 bases). V was clipped by 7 bases and J by 4 bases, with 17 bases between them. This CDR3 is built from 14 residues. Per the germline V gene, CDR1 is SGHTA and CDR2 is FQGNSA. DNA of the CDR3: TGTGCCAGCACCCTTGCGGGGAGGTCGTACGAGCAGTACTTC. Its protein product is CASTLAGRSYEQYF. The whole variable domain, remainder taken from reference TRBV7-2 and TRBJ2-7, is GAGVSQSPSNKVTEKGKDVELRCDPISGHTALYWYRQSLGQGLEFLIYFQGNSAPDKSGLPSDRFSAERTGGSVSTLTIQRTQQEDSAVYLCASTLAGRSYEQYFGPGTRLTVT.

The chain carries TRBV6-6 and TRBJ1-5; 7 positions agree with TRBD1. CDR3 length: 14 amino acids. Trimming cost V 2 bases and J 4 bases; bases outside gene matches: 2. The germline gives CDR1 MNHNY, CDR2 SVGAGI (reference sequence). The CDR3 DNA is TGTGCCAGCAGTTACCAGGGACAGAATCAGCCCCAGCATTTT. It encodes CASSYQGQNQPQHF.

This clone was observed a single time. This sequence joins TRBV2 and TRBJ1-4, with D hard to call. Germline assignment: CDR1 SNHLY and CDR2 FYNNEI. This CDR3 is built from 14 residues. Trimming stripped 5 bases from V and 6 bases from J, with 13 bases between. In nucleotides, the CDR3 is TGTGCCAGCAGTTACATACTACGGGATGAAAAACTGTTTTTT. This gives the protein CASSYILRDEKLFF.

J is TRBJ1-1 and V is TRBV2; possibly TRBD1 for D (6 bases). Per the germline V gene, CDR1 is SNHLY and CDR2 is FYNNEI. There are 13 residues in the CDR3. V lost 6 bases, J lost 1 base, and 9 bases lay in between. DNA of the CDR3: TGTGCCAGCAGCTCGACAGGGAACACTGAAGCTTTCTTT. It yields the protein CASSSTGNTEAFF.

This clone was seen ten or more times. The chain has TRBV21-1 and TRBJ2-1; the table's D gene call, TRBD1, was not cross checked with the DNA. TRBV21-1 is a listed pseudogene. CDR3 length: 15 residues. Here the CDR3 reads CASSTGQGQRDEQFF. CDR3 nucleotide sequence: TGTGCCAGCAGCACGGGACAGGGGCAGAGGGATGAGCAGTTCTTC.

This chain links TRBV25-1 with TRBJ1-1, with D possibly matching TRBD1 (5 bases). Germline V lookup: CDR1 MGHDK, CDR2 SYGVNS. The ends were cut back, 6 bases at V and 6 bases at J, with 17 bases in the middle. The CDR3 has 14 residues. For the CDR3, the DNA is TGTGCCAGCAGAACCGGGGGGATATGGGCTGAAGCTTTCTTT. Its protein is CASRTGGIWAEAFF. The variable domain in full, with the rest retrieved from reference TRBV25-1 and TRBJ1-1, is EADIYQTPRYLVIGTGKKITLECSQTMGHDKMYWYQQDPGMELHLIHYSYGVNSTEKGDLSSESTVSRIRTEHFPLTLESARPSHTSQYLCASRTGGIWAEAFFGQGTRLTVV.

The CDR3 sequence is CASTSKGGNTEAFF. The CDR3, as DNA: TGTGCCAGCACCTCGAAAGGGGGGAACACTGAAGCTTTCTTT. This chain joins TRBV5-4 and TRBJ1-1; weak D call: TRBD1 (6 bases). V was pared by 6 bases and J by 1 base, with 13 bases between. Germline lookup yields CDR1 SGHNT and CDR2 YYREEE (reference sequence). The CDR3 contains 14 residues.

This chain uses TRBV27 with TRBJ1-1; the match to TRBD1 covers 7 bases. CDR1 is MNHEY and CDR2 is SMNVEV in the germline V gene (reference sequence). With 3 bases clipped from V and 1 base from J, the junction kept 8 bases outside the gene matches. The length of the CDR3 is 16 residues. DNA for the CDR3: TGTGCCAGCAGTTTTGGAACCGGGACAGCGAACACTGAAGCTTTCTTT. It translates to CASSFGTGTANTEAFF.

The chain combines TRBV2 with TRBJ1-6, with TRBD1 matching 8 bases. V trimming: 5 bases; J trimming: 6 bases; junction bases outside the gene matches: 6. Germline CDR1 is SNHLY and CDR2 is FYNNEI. This CDR3 has 15 amino acids. CDR3 residues: CASSPRTGINSPLHF. In DNA, the CDR3 is TGTGCCAGCAGTCCCCGGACAGGGATTAATTCACCCCTCCACTTT.

The rearrangement uses TRBV3-1 (or the pseudogene TRBV3-2) and TRBJ2-1; possibly TRBD2 for D (6 bases). The CDR3 has 14 amino acids. Trimming shortened V by 6 bases and J by 5 bases, and 14 bases separated the two germline ends. Germline CDR1 LGHDT, CDR2 YNNKEL (reference sequence). CDR3 nucleotide sequence: TGTGCCAGCAGAGTAGGATGGGGGGACAATGAGCAGTTCTTC. Its translation: CASRVGWGDNEQFF.

The chain combines TRBV29-1 with TRBJ1-1; 8 bases fit TRBD1. With 6 bases clipped from V and 1 base from J, the junction kept 1 base outside the gene matches. Germline V gene lookup returns CDR1 SQVTM and CDR2 ANQGSEA. The CDR3 totals 12 residues. Here the CDR3 DNA reads TGCAGCGTGGGACAGGAGAACACTGAAGCTTTCTTT. It specifies CSVGQENTEAFF.

V and J are TRBV18 and TRBJ1-2, with D perhaps TRBD1 (5 bases). Trimming pared 3 bases from V and 8 bases from J, leaving 19 bases between. Germline assignment: CDR1 KGHSH and CDR2 LQKENI. The CDR3 spans 15 residues. CDR3 DNA: TGTGCCAGCTCACCCCCCCAGGGAGGGTTTAGAGGCTACACCTTC. Its protein is CASSPPQGGFRGYTF.

The chain links TRBV5-1 to TRBJ2-3; D gene uncertain. In germline, CDR1 is SGHRS, CDR2 YFSETQ. Trimming removed 5 bases at V and 3 bases at J, with 7 bases between. The CDR3 has 12 amino acids. Written as DNA, the CDR3 is TGCGCCAGCAGTCCCGAGACAGATACGCAGTATTTT. Its protein is CASSPETDTQYF.

This clone turned up a few times. V usage is TRBV6-5 and J usage is TRBJ1-5; perhaps TRBD1 as D (6 bases). The germline CDR1 and CDR2 sequences are MNHEY and SVGAGI. V was cut by 5 bases and J by 5 bases, with 16 bases left in between. This CDR3 is 15 amino acids long. The CDR3 is CASSLGTIGYQPQHF. Here the CDR3 DNA reads TGTGCCAGCAGTCTTGGGACAATCGGATATCAGCCCCAGCATTTT.

The rearrangement joins TRBV3-1 (or the pseudogene TRBV3-2) to TRBJ1-5; D possibly corresponds to TRBD1 (6 bases). V lost 2 bases, J lost 6 bases, and 14 bases lay in between. The CDR3 length is 15 residues. The germline V gene has CDR1 LGHDT and CDR2 YNNKEL (reference sequence). This chain's CDR3 is CASSQKQGNSQPQHF. The CDR3 DNA is TGTGCCAGCAGCCAAAAACAGGGTAATAGTCAGCCCCAGCATTTT.

The sample holds one count of this clone. The chain carries TRBV2 and TRBJ2-3, with 8 positions matching TRBD2. In germline, CDR1 is SNHLY, CDR2 FYNNEI. The CDR3 covers 15 residues. J was trimmed by 6 bases and V by 6 bases; bases with no gene match: 11. CDR3 DNA sequence: TGTGCCAGCAGGGACGGAGCGGGGGTTGGGGATACGCAGTATTTT. Translated: CASRDGAGVGDTQYF.

This chain links TRBV6-1 with TRBJ1-5; D perhaps matches TRBD1 (6 bases). The CDR3 is 17 residues long. Trimming took 3 bases from V and 6 from J, leaving 21 bases between them. Germline assignment: CDR1 MNHNS and CDR2 SASEGT. CDR3 nucleotides: TGTGCCAGCAGTGATAGCGACAGGCCCCTTAGTCGTCAGCCCCAGCATTTT. Its protein is CASSDSDRPLSRQPQHF.

This chain links TRBV5-1 with TRBJ2-2; TRBD1 might be the D (6 bases). This CDR3 is 16 amino acids long. Germline V CDR1 and CDR2: SGHRS, YFSETQ. Trimming shortened V by 0 bases and J by 0 bases, and 9 bases separated the two germline ends. The CDR3 region is CASSLGAGANTGELFF. CDR3 DNA sequence: TGCGCCAGCAGCTTGGGTGCAGGGGCGAACACCGGGGAGCTGTTTTTT.

The chain links TRBV5-4 to TRBJ1-2; 7 bases match TRBD1. CDR3 length: 14 amino acids. Germline loops: CDR1 SGHNT, CDR2 YYREEE (reference sequence). V gave up 5 bases and J gave up 1 base; unmatched junction bases: 5. This CDR3 reads CASSSGQFNYGYTF. The CDR3, as DNA: TGTGCCAGCAGTTCGGGACAGTTTAACTATGGCTACACCTTC.

V and J are TRBV2 and TRBJ2-1; no clear D. The ends were cut back, 8 bases at V and 0 bases at J, with 17 bases in the middle. CDR1 is SNHLY, CDR2 FYNNEI, per germline. The CDR3 has 16 amino acids. The CDR3 coding sequence is TGTGCCAGCCTTGAGGTGACTCGCCGCTCCTACAATGAGCAGTTCTTC. Its protein product is CASLEVTRRSYNEQFF.

This sequence joins TRBV11-2 and TRBJ2-5; no firm D call. The length of the CDR3 is 17 residues. Germline CDR1 reads SGHAT; CDR2 reads FQNNGV. V was shortened by 5 bases and J by 1 base, with 20 bases between the two germline ends. The CDR3 loop reads CASSPSSSFAVQETQYF. CDR3 DNA sequence: TGTGCCAGCAGCCCGAGCTCAAGTTTCGCGGTCCAAGAGACCCAGTACTTC.

This rearrangement joins TRBV6-5 to TRBJ2-2; D uncertain. Trimming left V 6 bases short and J 2 bases short, with 4 bases between. Per the germline V gene, CDR1 is MNHEY and CDR2 is SVGAGI. The CDR3 is 12 amino acids. DNA of the CDR3: TGTGCCAGCAGCGTTAACACCGGGGAGCTGTTTTTT. Translating gives CASSVNTGELFF.

The rearrangement links TRBV5-1 to TRBJ1-1; 7 nucleotides line up with TRBD1. CDR1 SGHRS and CDR2 YFSETQ come from the germline V gene. V was clipped by 5 bases and J by 6 bases; unmatched bases: 7. This CDR3 has 13 residues. CDR3 sequence reads: CASRVTGSSEAFF. The CDR3 region has the DNA TGCGCCAGCAGGGTGACAGGGTCTTCTGAAGCTTTCTTT. The full variable domain, rest sourced from reference TRBV5-1 and TRBJ1-1, is KAGVTQTPRYLIKTRGQQVTLSCSPISGHRSVSWYQQTPGQGLQFLFEYFSETQRNKGNFPGRFSGRQFSNSRSEMNVSTLELGDSALYLCASRVTGSSEAFFGQGTRLTVV.

V and J are TRBV19 and TRBJ1-3, with a weak D call TRBD1 (6 bases). CDR1 is LNHDA and CDR2 is SQIVND in the germline V gene (reference sequence). Trimming took off 4 bases at V and 4 bases at J, with 14 bases between the two ends. The CDR3 has 15 amino acids. In nucleotides, the CDR3 is TGTGCCAGTAGTACCTCTCCAGGGGTCGGAAACACCATATATTTT. Translation: CASSTSPGVGNTIYF. Together with reference TRBV19 and TRBJ1-3, the CDR3 gives the full variable domain: DGGITQSPKYLFRKEGQNVTLSCEQNLNHDAMYWYRQDPGQGLRLIYYSQIVNDFQKGDIAEGYSVSREKKESFPLTVTSAQKNPTAFYLCASSTSPGVGNTIYFGEGSWLTVV.

V gene TRBV29-1 combines with J gene TRBJ1-4; 8 nucleotides line up with TRBD1. V lost 4 bases and J lost 5; bases outside the gene matches: 3. The CDR3 length is 13 residues. Germline V gene lookup returns CDR1 SQVTM and CDR2 ANQGSEA. The CDR3 coding sequence is TGCAGCGTTGGCGGACAGGGAAATGAAAAACTGTTTTTT. Its translation is CSVGGQGNEKLFF.

The chain couples TRBV2 to TRBJ2-1; 9 bases are a match to TRBD1. Germline loops: CDR1 SNHLY, CDR2 FYNNEI. CDR3 length equals 15 residues. With 6 bases clipped from V and 8 bases from J, the junction kept 11 bases outside the gene matches. The CDR3 nucleotides read TGTGCCAGCAGAGCCGGGACAGGGTCGGTTGATGAGCAGTTCTTC. It codes for CASRAGTGSVDEQFF.

This clone came up a few times. In DNA form, the CDR3 reads TGTGCCAGCAGTTACCGGGCAGGGGGCGGCCCGAACCAGTACTTC. This encodes CASSYRAGGGPNQYF. The chain carries TRBV6-2 or TRBV6-3 and TRBJ2-7; 8 bases map to TRBD1. Looked up from germline, CDR1 is MNHEY and CDR2 is SVGEGT. The V segment lost 2 bases and the J segment 10 bases; nucleotides outside the gene matches: 13. The CDR3 loop spans 15 amino acids.

The table lists this clone with a few counts. The V and J genes are TRBV3-1 (or the pseudogene TRBV3-2) and TRBJ1-3, with TRBD1 matching over 9 bases. CDR1 and CDR2 from the germline V gene are LGHDT and YNNKEL (reference sequence). Trimming cost V 4 bases and J 3 bases; bases outside gene matches: 4. The CDR3 covers 15 residues. The CDR3 region has the DNA TGTGCCAGCAGCCCCGGGACAGGGAATGGAAACACCATATATTTT. Its protein product is CASSPGTGNGNTIYF.